This T cell receptor (beta chain) was sequenced in a study of CXCR3-negative and CXCR3-positive naive CD8 T cells. Whole-study results and caveats: CXCR3 levels fell partly with cryopreservation; most assays relied on fresh PBMCs. Sequencing showed both naive subsets with comparably high diversity, and memory CD8+ cells much lower.

The libraries of TRB cDNA were prepared using 5' RACE with UMI labels. TCRdb reprocessed the 5' RACE reads and reports one entry per CDR3 protein, with no DNA. Here the sample table reports 130,000 or so distinct CDR3 sequences. Investigators sorted each CD8+ T cell subset in triplicate, taking 300,000 cells each time. By phenotype, naive CD8+ T cells were CD45RO-CCR7+CD27+CD95-. Concerning this clonotype itself: Its antigen is undetermined.

CDR1 and CDR2 (germline): ENHRY, SYGVKD. This CDR3 has 15 residues. The sequencing sample was made of naive CXCR3- CD8+ T cells from blood. Indicated subset: CD45RO-CCR7+CD27+CD95- naive CD8+ T cells lacking CXCR3 (TNR3-). The clonotype comes from a human donor in good health. Some clones in this sample may be carry-over from other donors' samples. This sequence joins TRBV10-3 and TRBJ2-5; TCRdb's D gene call, TRBD2, goes unchecked for lack of DNA. CDR3: CAIRASGELPETQYF.